These T cell receptor beta chains were read from a single sample in a study of blood T cell repertoires in COVID-19. Produced via immunoSEQ multiplex PCR; TCRdb's table is partial and in-frame only. The sample includes 260,000 or so clones, over 75% seen only once; the top ten take about 0.7%. Sequencing was carried out using peripheral blood. These receptors were obtained from a human donor in a cohort sampled during active COVID-19. Both conserved end residues are part of each CDR3. The size field is filled for only some rows; it gives once, few, many or a size class.

v_call clone_size cdr3_aa
TRBV27 few CASSFNGELFF
TRBV5-1 once CASSPRQVNTEAFF
TRBV10-1 . CASSELAGGVDTQYF
TRBV2 . CASSGLAGGFGANVLTF
TRBV7-2 . CASSSRRQQEGGYTF
TRBV12-5 once CASGLGPSGSGANVLTF
TRBV7-2 . CASSSTGTSPILREQYF
TRBV19 . CASSTGGFDPSNYGYTF
TRBV5-1 . CASMGADEQYF
TRBV7-8 . CASSSDEGGIEAFF
TRBV6-4 . CASSGDRVAFSNQPQHF
TRBV9 . CASSTGTSSSYEQYF
TRBV3-1/TRBV3-2 once CASSQHSPAYGYTF
TRBV11-2 . CASSLAGQGGSTEAFF
TRBV5-8 . CASSLGPYGYTF
TRBV28 . CASSPQVGTTYEQYF
TRBV27 . CASREGSGANVLTF
TRBV5-1 . CASSFTGYEQYF
TRBV7-8 . CASSPRLAGNSYEQYF
TRBV6-5 . CASSIGTSGSHEQYF
TRBV27 . CASSLQREGPYEQYF
TRBV18 . CASSPTTGLWYEQYF
TRBV19 . CASRLTGNTEAFF